This TCR beta chain was observed in a study of cytomegalovirus exposure and HLA in healthy donors. General study findings and limits: V- and J-gene trimming in TCR beta was tied to a missense DCLRE1C variant by an analysis performed later.

On this clone itself: Its antigen is currently unknown.

The PCR employed 60 Vbeta primers together with 13 Jbeta primers. Assay: immunoSEQ multiplex PCR; the TCRdb copy retains only in-frame clones and omits some. The sample includes under 110,000 clones, approximately 85% of them seen just once. Germline CDR1 reads ENHRY; CDR2 reads SYGVKD. The V gene lost 8 bases and the J gene lost 5 bases, with 12 bases spanning the gap. The CDR3 sequence is 12 residues long. Sequencing used PBMCs. This sequence was found in a man between 45 and 60 years old in good health and CMV-seronegative. This chain links TRBV10-3 with TRBJ1-1; a possible D gene is TRBD1 (6 bases). CDR3 sequence reads: CAIRDTRTEAFF. CDR3 bases: TGTGCCATCCGGGACACGAGGACTGAAGCTTTCTTT.